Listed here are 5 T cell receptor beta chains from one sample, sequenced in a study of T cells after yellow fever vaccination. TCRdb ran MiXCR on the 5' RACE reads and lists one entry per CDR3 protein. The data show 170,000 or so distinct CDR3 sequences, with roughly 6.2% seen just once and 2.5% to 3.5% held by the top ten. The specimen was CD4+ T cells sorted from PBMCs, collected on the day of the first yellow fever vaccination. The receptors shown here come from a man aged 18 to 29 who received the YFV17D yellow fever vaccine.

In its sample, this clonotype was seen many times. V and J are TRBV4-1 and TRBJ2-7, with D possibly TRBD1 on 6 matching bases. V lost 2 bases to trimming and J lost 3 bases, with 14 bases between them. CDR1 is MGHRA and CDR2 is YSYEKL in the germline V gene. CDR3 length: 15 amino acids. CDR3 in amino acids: CASSQNPQGYYEQYV. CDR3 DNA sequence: TGCGCCAGCAGCCAAAACCCACAGGGATACTACGAGCAGTACGTC.

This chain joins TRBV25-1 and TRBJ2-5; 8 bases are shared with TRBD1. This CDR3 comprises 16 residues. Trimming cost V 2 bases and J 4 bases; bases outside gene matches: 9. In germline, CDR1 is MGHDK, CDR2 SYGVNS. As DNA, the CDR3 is TGTGCCAGCAGTGAAGTCGGACAGGGTCTAGGAGAGACCCAGTACTTC. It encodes CASSEVGQGLGETQYF.

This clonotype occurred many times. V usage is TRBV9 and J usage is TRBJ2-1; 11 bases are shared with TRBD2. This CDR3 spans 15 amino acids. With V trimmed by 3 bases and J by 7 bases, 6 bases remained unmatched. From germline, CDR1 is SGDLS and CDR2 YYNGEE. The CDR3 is CASSASSGGWNEQFF. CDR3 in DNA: TGTGCCAGCAGCGCTTCTAGCGGGGGGTGGAATGAGCAGTTCTTC.

CDR3 nucleotide sequence: TGTGCCAGCACCTTCGCACCGACAGACCCGAACACTGAAGCTTTCTTT. The encoded protein is CASTFAPTDPNTEAFF. V gene TRBV12-3 or TRBV12-4 combines with J gene TRBJ1-1; tentatively, D is TRBD1 (5 bases). Trimming removed 7 bases at V and 1 base at J, with 19 bases between. This CDR3 is 16 amino acids long.

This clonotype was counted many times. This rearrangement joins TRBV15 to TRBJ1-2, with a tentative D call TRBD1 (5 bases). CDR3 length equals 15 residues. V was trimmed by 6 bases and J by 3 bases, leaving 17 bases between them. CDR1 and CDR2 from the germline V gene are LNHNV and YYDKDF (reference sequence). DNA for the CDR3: TGTGCCACCAGTCAGCTTGGGGGGACTGACTATGGCTACACCTTC. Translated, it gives CATSQLGGTDYGYTF. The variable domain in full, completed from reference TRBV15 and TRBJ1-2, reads DAMVIQNPRYQVTQFGKPVTLSCSQTLNHNVMYWYQQKSSQAPKLLFHYYDKDFNNEADTPDNFQSRRPNTSFCFLDIRSPGLGDTAMYLCATSQLGGTDYGYTFGSGTRLTVV.